This TCR beta chain is from a study of T cells in Graves' hyperthyroidism and ophthalmopathy. About the study: Initial diagnosis, before any treatment, was when peripheral blood was collected.

The TCR beta CDR3 regions underwent amplification using RNA transcripts as the source. During a first-round RT-PCR of the TCR CDR3, the HTBI primer set was used. MiXCR was run by TCRdb on the multiplex PCR reads, yielding one entry per CDR3 protein. The sample lists over 700,000 distinct CDR3 sequences; just over 35% were seen once. Per the germline V gene, CDR1 is SGHTS and CDR2 is YDEGEE. This CDR3 is 15 amino acids long. Trimming cost V 1 base and J 1 base; bases outside gene matches: 3. This clonotype was recorded many times. The chain has TRBV5-8 and TRBJ2-7; 9 bases align to TRBD1. The sample taken for sequencing was blood. The sequence came from a woman in her thirties or forties with Graves' hyperthyroidism. The CDR3 DNA follows: TGTGCCAGCAGCTTGTGGGACAGGGCTTCCTACGAGCAGTACTTC. It yields the protein CASSLWDRASYEQYF.